The rows below give T cell receptor beta chains drawn from one sample of a study of human T cells and chemical hapten exposure. MiXCR, applied by TCRdb to the RACE reads, yields one record per CDR3 protein. The sample lists under 450,000 distinct CDR3 sequences; about 4.8% were seen once. The specimen was whole blood, collected in connection with sensitization to the hapten diphenylcyclopropenone (DPC). Receptors originate from a woman aged 45-65 years with alopecia areata. Some clones in this sample may be carry-over from other donors' samples. Both conserved end residues are part of each CDR3. Each record gives: CDR3 length, D gene, clone size, J gene, V gene, CDR3 DNA, CDR3 protein. A D gene is named only where the DNA matches it firmly. Part of the rows lack a size; the others show once, few, many or a class for expanded clones.

15,-,few,TRBJ1-1,TRBV5-5,TGTGCCAGCAGCCCAAGACAGCCCATGAACACTGAAGCTTTCTTT,CASSPRQPMNTEAFF
16,-,few,TRBJ1-5,TRBV18,TGTGCCAGCTCAAGAGAGGGTCCGGGGCTGAATCAGCCCCAGCATTTT,CASSREGPGLNQPQHF
17,TRBD2,many,TRBJ2-7,TRBV27,TGTGCCAGCAGACCCCCCCGGGGGGGCGGGACCTCCTACGAGCAGTACTTC,CASRPPRGGGTSYEQYF
13,-,many,TRBJ2-1,TRBV5-1,TGCGCCAGCAGCAGGCAGATCCACAATGAGCAGTTCTTC,CASSRQIHNEQFF
15,-,many,TRBJ2-3,TRBV28,TGTGCCAGCAGTACTAGAGAGGGTAGCACAGATACGCAGTATTTT,CASSTREGSTDTQYF
15,-,many,TRBJ2-7,TRBV5-1,TGCGCCAGCAGCTCCGTTGGACAGAGCTCCTACGAGCAGTACTTC,CASSSVGQSSYEQYF
16,-,-,TRBJ2-2,TRBV7-7,TGTGCCAGCAGCCTTCCCGGACAGACGAACACCGGGGAGCTGTTTTTT,CASSLPGQTNTGELFF
16,-,many,TRBJ2-4,TRBV11-2,TGTGCCAGCAGCTCGCAGGGGAATTGGGTGAAAAACATTCAGTACTTC,CASSSQGNWVKNIQYF
15,TRBD1,few,TRBJ1-1,TRBV3-1,TGTGCCAGCAGCGAGTCTTGGACAGGTAACACTGAAGCTTTCTTT,CASSESWTGNTEAFF
14,-,few,TRBJ2-1,TRBV5-5,TGTGCCAGCAGTCGGGGGCCCCTGGGGAATGAGCAGTTCTTC,CASSRGPLGNEQFF
14,-,many,TRBJ1-1,TRBV3-1,TGTGCCAGCCGACTTACAGGAGGAGGCACTGAAGCTTTCTTT,CASRLTGGGTEAFF
15,TRBD1,few,TRBJ1-2,TRBV5-6,TGTGCCAGCAGCTTCTTCGACAGGGGGCAGGGAGGCTACACCTTC,CASSFFDRGQGGYTF
16,-,many,TRBJ2-1,TRBV11-3,TGTGCCAGCAGCTGGGGGAGTCGAGGTTTATCGAATGAGCAGTTCTTC,CASSWGSRGLSNEQFF
14,TRBD1,-,TRBJ2-7,TRBV12-3/TRBV12-4,TGTGCCAGCAGTTTTGACAGGGGCCTTTACGAGCAGTACTTC,CASSFDRGLYEQYF
15,-,many,TRBJ2-1,TRBV5-5,TGTGCCAGCAGTTCGCCGCGAGCAGGTACGGATGAGCAGTTCTTC,CASSSPRAGTDEQFF
14,-,few,TRBJ2-7,TRBV12-3/TRBV12-4,TGTGCCAGCAGTTTTACGGGGAAACCCTACGAGCAGTACTTC,CASSFTGKPYEQYF
17,TRBD2,many,TRBJ2-3,TRBV6-5,TGTGCCAGCAGTTACCGCGGGGCGGGAGGGAGCACAGATACGCAGTATTTT,CASSYRGAGGSTDTQYF
12,-,many,TRBJ1-2,TRBV3-1,TGTGCCAGCGGTAACGGTAACTATGGCTACACCTTC,CASGNGNYGYTF
14,-,many,TRBJ2-7,TRBV9,TGTGCCAGCAGCGTAGTAGAAGGGGGCTACGAGCAGTACTTC,CASSVVEGGYEQYF
12,-,many,TRBJ2-7,TRBV6-6,TGTGCCAGCAGACAAGACCCCTACGAGCAGTACTTC,CASRQDPYEQYF
14,TRBD2,many,TRBJ2-1,TRBV6-5,TGTGCCAGCAGTTACAGCGGGGCCTACAATGAGCAGTTCTTC,CASSYSGAYNEQFF
15,TRBD1,many,TRBJ2-3,TRBV20-1,TGCAGTGCTAGAGATTTTACAGGGGGCACAGATACGCAGTATTTT,CSARDFTGGTDTQYF
14,-,few,TRBJ1-1,TRBV4-1,TGCGCCAGCAGCCCTGAGAGGGCATTCGCTGAAGCTTTCTTT,CASSPERAFAEAFF
16,TRBD2,many,TRBJ2-3,TRBV27,TGTGCCAGCAGACCCACTAGCGGGGGGCCCACAGATACGCAGTATTTT,CASRPTSGGPTDTQYF
13,-,few,TRBJ2-7,TRBV29-1,TGCAGCGCTCGAAGGGGGGACGAGGGCGAGCAGTACTTC,CSARRGDEGEQYF
14,TRBD1,many,TRBJ2-7,TRBV5-1,TGCGCCAGCAGCTCCGGGACAGGGCTCCACGAGCAGTACTTC,CASSSGTGLHEQYF
15,TRBD1,many,TRBJ1-2,TRBV5-1,TGCGCCAGCAGCTTGGGGGACAGGGAGAGCTATGGCTACACCTTC,CASSLGDRESYGYTF
11,-,many,TRBJ2-3,TRBV12-3/TRBV12-4,TGTGCCAGCAGACTTACAGATACGCAGTATTTT,CASRLTDTQYF
14,-,many,TRBJ2-1,TRBV7-2,TGTGCCAGCAGCGCAACTACAGGGTGGAGTGAGCAGTTCTTC,CASSATTGWSEQFF
15,TRBD2,many,TRBJ2-7,TRBV27,TGTGCCAGCAGTCCACTAGCGGGACTCGGCTACGAGCAGTACTTC,CASSPLAGLGYEQYF
13,TRBD1,few,TRBJ2-1,TRBV20-1,TGCAGTGCATGGACAGGGTCGAACAATGAGCAGTTCTTC,CSAWTGSNNEQFF
16,-,-,TRBJ1-5,TRBV7-9,TGTGCCAGCAGCTTAGCGCAGCCCGGGAACATTCAGCCCCAGCATTTT,CASSLAQPGNIQPQHF
14,TRBD1,many,TRBJ1-1,TRBV12-5,TGTGCTAGTGGTTTGGGACAGGGGGACACTGAAGCTTTCTTT,CASGLGQGDTEAFF
13,-,few,TRBJ2-1,TRBV12-3/TRBV12-4,TGTGCCAGCAGCACGGATTACTACAATGAGCAGTTCTTC,CASSTDYYNEQFF
16,-,-,TRBJ2-2,TRBV10-3,TGTGCCATCAGGGGGCTCGACCTCGCGAACACCGGGGAGCTGTTTTTT,CAIRGLDLANTGELFF
16,TRBD1,many,TRBJ2-7,TRBV28,TGTGCCAGCAGTCCTCCCTCAAGGGGGCGTCAGGGAGAGCAGTACTTC,CASSPPSRGRQGEQYF
14,-,many,TRBJ2-7,TRBV20-1,TGCAGTGCTCTTTTGGGGGGATTGGGAAACGAGCAGTACTTC,CSALLGGLGNEQYF
15,-,-,TRBJ2-3,TRBV12-3/TRBV12-4,TGTGCCACGCGCCGATGGGGAGATGGCACAGATACGCAGTATTTT,CATRRWGDGTDTQYF
10,-,many,TRBJ1-1,TRBV2,TGTGCCAGCGGAGCGTCTGAAGCTTTCTTT,CASGASEAFF
14,TRBD2,-,TRBJ2-7,TRBV27,TGTGCCAGCAGCCACCGGGGGGTAGCCTACGAGCAGTACTTC,CASSHRGVAYEQYF
12,-,many,TRBJ1-5,TRBV27,TGTGCCAGCAGTTTCCCCGATCAGCCCCAGCATTTT,CASSFPDQPQHF
15,-,few,TRBJ1-6,TRBV27,TGTGCCAGCAGTTTGGGCGGAACCTATAATTCACCCCTCCACTTT,CASSLGGTYNSPLHF
17,TRBD2,many,TRBJ2-4,TRBV6-6,TGTGCCAGCAGCGCCATGCTAGCGGGAGAGGTACAAAACATTCAGTACTTC,CASSAMLAGEVQNIQYF
14,-,few,TRBJ2-7,TRBV3-1,TGTGCCAGCAGCCCTTATGGGGATACCTACGAGCAGTACTTC,CASSPYGDTYEQYF
13,-,-,TRBJ2-7,TRBV6-1,TGTGCCAGCTATGGGGGCGGGTACTACGAGCAGTACTTC,CASYGGGYYEQYF
14,TRBD1,many,TRBJ1-2,TRBV6-6,TGTGCCAGCAGTCTTGGGACAGGCCCCTATGGCTACACCTTC,CASSLGTGPYGYTF
14,-,many,TRBJ2-1,TRBV29-1,TGCAGCGTTGAAGGACAGTCCCCCTACAATGAGCAGTTCTTC,CSVEGQSPYNEQFF
13,-,few,TRBJ2-7,TRBV24-1,TGTGCCACCAGTGATCCGGACAGCTACGAGCAGTACTTC,CATSDPDSYEQYF
15,-,few,TRBJ1-5,TRBV27,TGTGCCAGCAGCCTGTCCGCTTATAGCAATCAGCCCCAGCATTTT,CASSLSAYSNQPQHF
14,TRBD2,many,TRBJ2-7,TRBV6-2/TRBV6-3,TGTGCCAGCAGTCTCACTAGCGGGAGGATCGAGCAGTACTTC,CASSLTSGRIEQYF
15,TRBD1,many,TRBJ1-6,TRBV10-2,TGCGCCAGCAGTGAGAAGGGGACAGGGTTTCCACCCCTCCACTTT,CASSEKGTGFPPLHF
15,-,many,TRBJ1-5,TRBV4-3,TGCGCCAGCAGCCAAGATGGTACGGCCAATCAGCCCCAGCATTTT,CASSQDGTANQPQHF
14,TRBD1,many,TRBJ1-1,TRBV13,TGTGCCAGCAAACAGGGGCCCTTGAACACTGAAGCTTTCTTT,CASKQGPLNTEAFF